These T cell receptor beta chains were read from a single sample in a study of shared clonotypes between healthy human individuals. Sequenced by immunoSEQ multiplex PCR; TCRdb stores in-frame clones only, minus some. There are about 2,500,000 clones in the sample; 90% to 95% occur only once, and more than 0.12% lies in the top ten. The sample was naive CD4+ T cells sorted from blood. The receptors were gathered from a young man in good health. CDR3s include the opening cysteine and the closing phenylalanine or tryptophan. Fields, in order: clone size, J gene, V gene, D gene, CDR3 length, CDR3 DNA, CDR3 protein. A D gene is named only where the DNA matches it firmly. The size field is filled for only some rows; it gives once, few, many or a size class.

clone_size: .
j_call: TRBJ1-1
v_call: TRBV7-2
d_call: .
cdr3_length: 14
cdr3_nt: TGTGCCAGCAGCTTTATCCGGGAGAACACTGAAGCTTTCTTT
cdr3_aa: CASSFIRENTEAFF

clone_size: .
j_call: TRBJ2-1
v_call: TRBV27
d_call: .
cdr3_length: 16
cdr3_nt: TGTGCCAGCAGTTTATGGGGGGACAGCTCCTACAATGAGCAGTTCTTC
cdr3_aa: CASSLWGDSSYNEQFF

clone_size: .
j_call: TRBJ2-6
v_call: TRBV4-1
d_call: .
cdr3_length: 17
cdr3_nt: TGCGCCAGCACCCTGGGGGACGGGGGCGGAGGGGCCAACGTCCTGACTTTC
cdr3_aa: CASTLGDGGGGANVLTF

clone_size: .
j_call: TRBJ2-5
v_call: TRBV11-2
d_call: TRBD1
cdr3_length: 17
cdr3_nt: TGTGCCAGCAGCCAGGGCGCAGCTAGGGGGCTCGCAGAGACCCAGTACTTC
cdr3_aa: CASSQGAARGLAETQYF

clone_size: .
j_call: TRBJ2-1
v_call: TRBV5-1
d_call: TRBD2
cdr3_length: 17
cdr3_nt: TGCGCCAGCAGCCCTGGACTAGCGGGGTCGGGATACAATGAGCAGTTCTTC
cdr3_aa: CASSPGLAGSGYNEQFF

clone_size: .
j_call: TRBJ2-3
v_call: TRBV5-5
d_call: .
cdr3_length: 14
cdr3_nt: TGTGCCAGCAGCTTGGCTGTGTTAACAGATACGCAGTATTTT
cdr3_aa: CASSLAVLTDTQYF

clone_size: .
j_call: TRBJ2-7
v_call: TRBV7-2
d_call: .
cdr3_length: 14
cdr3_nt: TGTGCCAGCAGCTTAGTTATCGCGGCATACGAGCAGTACTTC
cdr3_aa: CASSLVIAAYEQYF

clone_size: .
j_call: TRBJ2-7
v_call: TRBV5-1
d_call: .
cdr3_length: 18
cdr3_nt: TGCGCCAGCAGCAGTCTCTTTCTGGGCGCCTCCGGGGAGTACGAGCAGTACTTC
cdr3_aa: CASSSLFLGASGEYEQYF

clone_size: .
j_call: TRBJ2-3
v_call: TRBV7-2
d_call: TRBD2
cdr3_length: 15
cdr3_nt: TGTGCCAGCAGCGCCGGCACCAGGGAGGGAGGTACGCAGTATTTT
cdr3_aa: CASSAGTREGGTQYF

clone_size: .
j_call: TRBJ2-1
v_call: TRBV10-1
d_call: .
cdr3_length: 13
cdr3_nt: TGCGCCAGCAGTGAGTCGTCGCGGGGCGAGCAGTTCTTC
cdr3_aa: CASSESSRGEQFF

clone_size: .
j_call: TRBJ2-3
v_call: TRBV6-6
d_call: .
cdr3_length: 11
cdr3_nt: TGTGCCAGCGAGGTCACAGATACGCAGTATTTT
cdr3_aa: CASEVTDTQYF

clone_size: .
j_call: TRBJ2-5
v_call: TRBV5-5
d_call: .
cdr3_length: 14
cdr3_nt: TGTGCCAGCAGCTTGTCGAGGTCTCTGGAGACCCAGTACTTC
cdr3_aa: CASSLSRSLETQYF

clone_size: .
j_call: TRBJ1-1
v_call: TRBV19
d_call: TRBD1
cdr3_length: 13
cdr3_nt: TGTGCCAGTCGAGGACAGGGAAACACTGAAGCTTTCTTT
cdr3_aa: CASRGQGNTEAFF

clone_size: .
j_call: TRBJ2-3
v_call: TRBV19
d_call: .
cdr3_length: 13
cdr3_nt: TGTGCCAGTGGGGAAGGGTGGGGAGATACGCAGTATTTT
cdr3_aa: CASGEGWGDTQYF

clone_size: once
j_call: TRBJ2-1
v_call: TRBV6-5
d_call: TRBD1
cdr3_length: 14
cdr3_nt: TGTGCCAGCAACGCCGGGACAGGCTACAATGAGCAGTTCTTC
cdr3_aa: CASNAGTGYNEQFF

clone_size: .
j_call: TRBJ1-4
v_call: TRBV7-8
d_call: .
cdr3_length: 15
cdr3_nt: TGTGCCAGCAGCCCCCCGTTGGTGCCTAATGAAAAACTGTTTTTT
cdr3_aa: CASSPPLVPNEKLFF

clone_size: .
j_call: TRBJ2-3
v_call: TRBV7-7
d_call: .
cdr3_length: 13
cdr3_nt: TGTGCTAGCAGCTTCAGTCGCACAGATACGCAGTATTTT
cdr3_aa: CASSFSRTDTQYF

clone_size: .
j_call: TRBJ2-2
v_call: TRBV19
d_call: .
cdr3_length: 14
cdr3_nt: TGTGCCAGTAGTATACGACAACCCACCGGGGAGCTGTTTTTT
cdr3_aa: CASSIRQPTGELFF

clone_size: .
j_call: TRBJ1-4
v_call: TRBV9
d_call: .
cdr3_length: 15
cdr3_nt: TGTGCCAGCAGCTTCCGAGCGGGACTTAGTGAAAAACTGTTTTTT
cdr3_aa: CASSFRAGLSEKLFF

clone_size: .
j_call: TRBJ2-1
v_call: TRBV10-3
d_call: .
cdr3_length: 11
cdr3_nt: TGTGCCGCATATGGGGGCGGTGAGCAGTTCTTC
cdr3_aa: CAAYGGGEQFF

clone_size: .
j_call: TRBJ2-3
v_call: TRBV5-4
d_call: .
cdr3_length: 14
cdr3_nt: TGTGCCAGCAGCCCTCCCCCGGGGGCAGATACGCAGTATTTT
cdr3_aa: CASSPPPGADTQYF

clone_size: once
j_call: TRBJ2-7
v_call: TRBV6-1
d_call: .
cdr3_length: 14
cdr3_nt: TGTGCCAGCAGCTCCGGGACGGGACGATACGAGCAGTACTTC
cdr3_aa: CASSSGTGRYEQYF

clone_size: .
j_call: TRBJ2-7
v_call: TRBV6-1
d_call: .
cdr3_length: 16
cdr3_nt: TGTGCCAGCAGTGATGCGAGCGCGGGTCGGGGAAACGAGCAGTACTTC
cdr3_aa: CASSDASAGRGNEQYF

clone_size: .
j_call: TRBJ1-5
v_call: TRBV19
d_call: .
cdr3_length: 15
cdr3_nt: TGTGCCAGTAGTATCGGACGAGGTAGGGATCAGCCCCAGCATTTT
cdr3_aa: CASSIGRGRDQPQHF

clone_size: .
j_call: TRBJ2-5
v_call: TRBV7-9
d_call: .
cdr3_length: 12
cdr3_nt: TGTGCCAGCAGCTTAACCAAAGAGACCCAGTACTTC
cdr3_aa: CASSLTKETQYF

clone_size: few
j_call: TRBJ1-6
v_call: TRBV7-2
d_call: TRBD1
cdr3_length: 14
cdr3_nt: TGTGCCAGCAGCCAGGACAGGCTGACTTCACCCCTCCACTTT
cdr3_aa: CASSQDRLTSPLHF

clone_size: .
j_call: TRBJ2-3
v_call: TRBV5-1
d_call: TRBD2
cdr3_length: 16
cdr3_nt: TGCGCCAGCAGCGGACCTAGCGGGACAAGCACAGATACGCAGTATTTT
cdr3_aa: CASSGPSGTSTDTQYF

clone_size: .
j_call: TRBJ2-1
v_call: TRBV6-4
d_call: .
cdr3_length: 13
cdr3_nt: TGTGCCAGCAGTGCCCCAAATAGGGATGAGCAGTTCTTC
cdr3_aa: CASSAPNRDEQFF

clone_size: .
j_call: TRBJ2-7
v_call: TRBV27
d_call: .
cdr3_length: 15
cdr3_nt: TGTGCCAGCAGTTTACAACAGTCGGCACCCTACGAGCAGTACTTC
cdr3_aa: CASSLQQSAPYEQYF

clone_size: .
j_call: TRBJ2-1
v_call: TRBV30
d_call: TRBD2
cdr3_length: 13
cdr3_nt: TGTGCCTGGAGCTCGAGCGGGGGGAGGGAGCAGTTCTTC
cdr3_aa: CAWSSSGGREQFF

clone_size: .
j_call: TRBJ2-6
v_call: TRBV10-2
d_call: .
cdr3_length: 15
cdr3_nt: TGCGCCAGCGGAGACCTATACTCTGGGGCCAACGTCCTGACTTTC
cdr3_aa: CASGDLYSGANVLTF

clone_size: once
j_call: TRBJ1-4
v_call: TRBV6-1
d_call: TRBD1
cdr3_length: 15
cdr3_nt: TGTGCCAGCAGTGGAAAACAGGGGCGCTTTGGAAAACTGTTTTTT
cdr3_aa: CASSGKQGRFGKLFF

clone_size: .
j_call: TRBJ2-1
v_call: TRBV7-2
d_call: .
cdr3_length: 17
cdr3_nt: TGTGCCAGCAGCGCACCGACGACAGGAAGCTCCTACAATGAGCAGTTCTTC
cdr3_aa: CASSAPTTGSSYNEQFF

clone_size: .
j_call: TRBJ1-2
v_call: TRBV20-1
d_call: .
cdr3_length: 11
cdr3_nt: TGCAGTGCGGTCAGGGTCAATGGCTACACCTTC
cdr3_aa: CSAVRVNGYTF

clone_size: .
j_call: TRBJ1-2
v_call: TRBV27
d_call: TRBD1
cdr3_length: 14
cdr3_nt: TGTGCCAGCAGTTTCTTCCGGGACAGAACTGGCTACACCTTC
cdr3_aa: CASSFFRDRTGYTF

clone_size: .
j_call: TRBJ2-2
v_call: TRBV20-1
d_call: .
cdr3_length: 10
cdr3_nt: TGCACGGTACTCACCGGGGAGCTGTTTTTT
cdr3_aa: CTVLTGELFF

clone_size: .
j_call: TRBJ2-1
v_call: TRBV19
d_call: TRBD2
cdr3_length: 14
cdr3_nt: TGTGCCAGTAGTGCCGGGACTAGCGAATTAAAGCGGTTCTTC
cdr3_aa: CASSAGTSELKRFF

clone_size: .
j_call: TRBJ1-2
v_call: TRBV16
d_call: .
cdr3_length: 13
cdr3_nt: TGTGCCAGCAGCCAGGACAGAGACTATGGCTACACCTTC
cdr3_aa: CASSQDRDYGYTF

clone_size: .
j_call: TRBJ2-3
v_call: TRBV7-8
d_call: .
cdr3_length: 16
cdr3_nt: TGTGCCAGCAGCCCGGACAGTTTCCCTAGCACAGATACGCAGTATTTT
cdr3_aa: CASSPDSFPSTDTQYF

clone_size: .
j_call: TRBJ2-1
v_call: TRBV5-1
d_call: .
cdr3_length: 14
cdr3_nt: TGCGCCAGCAGCTTGGGAGATTACAGGGAAGAGCAGTTCTTC
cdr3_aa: CASSLGDYREEQFF

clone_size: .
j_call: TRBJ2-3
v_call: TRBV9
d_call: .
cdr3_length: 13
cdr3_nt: TGTGCCAGCAGCGCAAACACCCCGGGCGGGCAGTATTTT
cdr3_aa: CASSANTPGGQYF

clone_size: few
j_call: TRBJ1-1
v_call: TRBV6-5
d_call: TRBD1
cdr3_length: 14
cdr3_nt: TGTGCCAGCCAACGACAGGGGATGAACACTGAAGCTTTCTTT
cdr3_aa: CASQRQGMNTEAFF

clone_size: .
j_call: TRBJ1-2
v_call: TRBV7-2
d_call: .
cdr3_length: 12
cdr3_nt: TGTGCCAGCAGCAGGGGATCCTATGGCTACACCTTC
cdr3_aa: CASSRGSYGYTF

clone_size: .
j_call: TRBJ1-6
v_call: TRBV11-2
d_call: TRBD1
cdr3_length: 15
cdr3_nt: TGTGCCAGCACCCCCGGCAGGGGGCCTAATTCACCCCTCCACTTT
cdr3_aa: CASTPGRGPNSPLHF

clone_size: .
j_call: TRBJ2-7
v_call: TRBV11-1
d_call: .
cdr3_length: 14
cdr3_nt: TGTGCCAGCAGCTTGGGCGCCAACTCCTACGAGCAGTACTTC
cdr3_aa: CASSLGANSYEQYF

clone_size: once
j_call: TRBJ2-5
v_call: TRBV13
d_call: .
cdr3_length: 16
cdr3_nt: TGTGCCAGCAGTTCCATAGGAAAGGGGGGCACGGAGACCCAGTACTTC
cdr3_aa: CASSSIGKGGTETQYF

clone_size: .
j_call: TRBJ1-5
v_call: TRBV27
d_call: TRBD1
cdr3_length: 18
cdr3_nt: TGTGCCAGCAGTTCGCGAAACAGGGGGGCCTCTGGCAATCAGCCCCAGCATTTT
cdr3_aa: CASSSRNRGASGNQPQHF

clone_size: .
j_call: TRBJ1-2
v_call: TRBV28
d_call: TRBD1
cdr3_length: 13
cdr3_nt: TGTGCCAGCAGATCAACAGGGGCCTATGGCTACACCTTC
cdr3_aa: CASRSTGAYGYTF

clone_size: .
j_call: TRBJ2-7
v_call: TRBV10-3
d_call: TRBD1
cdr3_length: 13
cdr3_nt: TGTGCCATCAACTGGGACAGGGGTGGCGAGCAGTACTTC
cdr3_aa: CAINWDRGGEQYF

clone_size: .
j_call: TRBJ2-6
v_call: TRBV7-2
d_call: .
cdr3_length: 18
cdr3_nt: TGTGCCAGCAGCTGGCAATTCGGGGGCGGCTCTGGGGCCAACGTCCTGACTTTC
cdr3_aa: CASSWQFGGGSGANVLTF

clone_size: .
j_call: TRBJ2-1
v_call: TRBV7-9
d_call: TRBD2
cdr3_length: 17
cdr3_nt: TGTGCCAGCAGCGCAAGGGCTAGCGGGAGCCCCTACAATGAGCAGTTCTTC
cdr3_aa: CASSARASGSPYNEQFF